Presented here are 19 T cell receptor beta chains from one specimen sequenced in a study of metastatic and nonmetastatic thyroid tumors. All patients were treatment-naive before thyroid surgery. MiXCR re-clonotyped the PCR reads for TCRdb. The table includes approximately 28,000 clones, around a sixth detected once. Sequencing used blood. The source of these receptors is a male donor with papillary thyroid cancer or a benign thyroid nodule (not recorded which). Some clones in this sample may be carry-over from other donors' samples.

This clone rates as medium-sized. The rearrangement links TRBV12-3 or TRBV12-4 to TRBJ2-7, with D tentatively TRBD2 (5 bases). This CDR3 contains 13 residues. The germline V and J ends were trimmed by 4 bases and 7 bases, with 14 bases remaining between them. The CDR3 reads CASSYGHRGEQYF. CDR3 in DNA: TGTGCCAGCAGTTATGGCCACAGAGGGGAGCAGTACTTC.

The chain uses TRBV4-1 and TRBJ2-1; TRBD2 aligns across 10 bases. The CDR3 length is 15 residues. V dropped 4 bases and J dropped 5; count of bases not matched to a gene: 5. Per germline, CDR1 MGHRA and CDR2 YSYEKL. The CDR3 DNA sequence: TGCGCCAGCAGCCTCCTAGCGGGAGCTCACAATGAGCAGTTCTTC. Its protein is CASSLLAGAHNEQFF.

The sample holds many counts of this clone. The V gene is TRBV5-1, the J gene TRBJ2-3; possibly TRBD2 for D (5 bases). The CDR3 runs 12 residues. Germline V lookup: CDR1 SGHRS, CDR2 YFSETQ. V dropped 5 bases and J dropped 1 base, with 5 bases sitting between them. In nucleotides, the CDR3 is TGCGCCAGCAGAGCGGGCACAGATACGCAGTATTTT. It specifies CASRAGTDTQYF.

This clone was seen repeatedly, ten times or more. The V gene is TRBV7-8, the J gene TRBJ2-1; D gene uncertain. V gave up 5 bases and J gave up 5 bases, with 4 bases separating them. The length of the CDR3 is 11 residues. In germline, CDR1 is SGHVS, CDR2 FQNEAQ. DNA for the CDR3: TGTGCCAGCAGCACGCACAATGAGCAGTTCTTC. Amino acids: CASSTHNEQFF.

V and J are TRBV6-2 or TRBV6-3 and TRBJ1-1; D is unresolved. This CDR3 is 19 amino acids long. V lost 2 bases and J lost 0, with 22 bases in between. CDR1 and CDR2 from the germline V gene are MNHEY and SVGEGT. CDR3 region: CASSYVLPRGRRVNTEAFF. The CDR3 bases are TGTGCCAGCAGTTACGTGCTACCGAGAGGTCGTAGAGTGAACACTGAAGCTTTCTTT.

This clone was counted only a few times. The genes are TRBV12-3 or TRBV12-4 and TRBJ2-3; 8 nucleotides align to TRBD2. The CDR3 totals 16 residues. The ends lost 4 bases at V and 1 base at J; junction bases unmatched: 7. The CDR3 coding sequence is TGTGCCAGCAGTTCGCGGGGGGCCTCTGGCACAGATACGCAGTATTTT. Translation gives CASSSRGASGTDTQYF.

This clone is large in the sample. The CDR3 loop reads CATGEHYNEQFF. The CDR3 DNA sequence: TGTGCCACCGGGGAACACTACAATGAGCAGTTCTTC. The gene calls are TRBV15 and TRBJ2-1; D is unclear. Germline CDR1 is LNHNV and CDR2 is YYDKDF (reference sequence). The germline V and J ends were trimmed by 8 bases and 3 bases, with 8 bases remaining between them. CDR3 length: 12 amino acids.

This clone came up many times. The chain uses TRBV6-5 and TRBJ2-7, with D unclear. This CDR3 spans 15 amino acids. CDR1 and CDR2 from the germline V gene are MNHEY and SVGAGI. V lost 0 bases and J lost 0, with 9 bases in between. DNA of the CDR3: TGTGCCAGCAGTTACTCGAGTCCAGGCTCCTACGAGCAGTACTTC. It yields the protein CASSYSSPGSYEQYF.

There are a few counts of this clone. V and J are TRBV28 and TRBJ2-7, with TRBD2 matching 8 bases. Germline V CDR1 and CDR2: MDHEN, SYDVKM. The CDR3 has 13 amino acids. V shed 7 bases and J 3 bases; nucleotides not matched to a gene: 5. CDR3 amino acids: CASTLTSDYEQYF. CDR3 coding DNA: TGTGCCAGCACCTTGACTAGCGACTACGAGCAGTACTTC.

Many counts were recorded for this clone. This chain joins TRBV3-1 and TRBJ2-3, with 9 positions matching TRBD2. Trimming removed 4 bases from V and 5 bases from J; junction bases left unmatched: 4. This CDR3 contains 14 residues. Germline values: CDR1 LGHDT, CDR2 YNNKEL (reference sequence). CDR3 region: CASSRGRVRDTQYF. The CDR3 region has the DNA TGTGCCAGCAGCCGCGGGAGGGTTAGAGATACGCAGTATTTT.

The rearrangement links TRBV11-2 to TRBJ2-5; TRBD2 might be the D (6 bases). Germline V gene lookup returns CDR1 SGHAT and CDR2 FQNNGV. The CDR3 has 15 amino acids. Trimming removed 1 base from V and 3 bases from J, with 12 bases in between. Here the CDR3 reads CASSLVPGEEETQYF. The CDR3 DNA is TGTGCCAGCAGCTTAGTCCCGGGGGAGGAAGAGACCCAGTACTTC.

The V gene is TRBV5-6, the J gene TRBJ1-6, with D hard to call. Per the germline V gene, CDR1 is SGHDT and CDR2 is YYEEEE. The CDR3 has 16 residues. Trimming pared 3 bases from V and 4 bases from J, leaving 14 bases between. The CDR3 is CASSSVGRPYNSPLHF. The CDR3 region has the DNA TGTGCCAGCAGCTCGGTGGGGAGACCATATAATTCACCCCTCCACTTT. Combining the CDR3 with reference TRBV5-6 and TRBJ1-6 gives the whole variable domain DAGVTQSPTHLIKTRGQQVTLRCSPKSGHDTVSWYQQALGQGPQFIFQYYEEEERQRGNFPDRFSGHQFPNYSSELNVNALLLGDSALYLCASSSVGRPYNSPLHFGNGTRLTVT.

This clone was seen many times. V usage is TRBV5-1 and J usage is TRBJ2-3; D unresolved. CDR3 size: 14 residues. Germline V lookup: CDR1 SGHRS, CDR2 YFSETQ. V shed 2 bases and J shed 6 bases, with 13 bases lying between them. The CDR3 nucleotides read TGCGCCAGCAGCTTAGGGATGCGTTGGGATACGCAGTATTTT. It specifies CASSLGMRWDTQYF. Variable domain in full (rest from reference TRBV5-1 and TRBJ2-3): KAGVTQTPRYLIKTRGQQVTLSCSPISGHRSVSWYQQTPGQGLQFLFEYFSETQRNKGNFPGRFSGRQFSNSRSEMNVSTLELGDSALYLCASSLGMRWDTQYFGPGTRLTVL.

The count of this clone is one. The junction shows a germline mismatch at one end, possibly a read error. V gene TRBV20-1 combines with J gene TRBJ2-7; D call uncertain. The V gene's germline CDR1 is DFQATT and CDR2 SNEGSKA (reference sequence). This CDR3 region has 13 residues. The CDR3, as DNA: TGCAGTGCTAGCGCAGCGAGAGGCCACGATCAGTACTTC. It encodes CSASAARGHDQYF.

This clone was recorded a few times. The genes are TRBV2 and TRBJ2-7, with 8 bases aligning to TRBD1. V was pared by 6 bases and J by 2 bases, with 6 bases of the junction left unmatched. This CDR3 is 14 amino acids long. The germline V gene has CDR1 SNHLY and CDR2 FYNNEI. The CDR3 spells CASSGQGGTYEQYF. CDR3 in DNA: TGTGCCAGCAGCGGACAGGGTGGGACCTACGAGCAGTACTTC.

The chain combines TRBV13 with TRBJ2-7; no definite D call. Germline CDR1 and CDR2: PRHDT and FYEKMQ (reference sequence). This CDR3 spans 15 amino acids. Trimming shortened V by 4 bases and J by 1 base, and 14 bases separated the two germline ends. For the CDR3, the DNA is TGTGCCAGCAGCTCTCGAGGCAGTCAGTCCTACGAGCAGTACTTC. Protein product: CASSSRGSQSYEQYF.

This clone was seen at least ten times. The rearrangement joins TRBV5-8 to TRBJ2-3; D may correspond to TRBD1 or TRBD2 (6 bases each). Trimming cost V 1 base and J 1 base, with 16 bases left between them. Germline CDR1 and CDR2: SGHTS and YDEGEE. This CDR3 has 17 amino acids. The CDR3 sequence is CASSLNTGSGGTDTQYF. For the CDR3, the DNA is TGTGCCAGCAGCTTGAATACAGGGTCGGGGGGCACAGATACGCAGTATTTT.

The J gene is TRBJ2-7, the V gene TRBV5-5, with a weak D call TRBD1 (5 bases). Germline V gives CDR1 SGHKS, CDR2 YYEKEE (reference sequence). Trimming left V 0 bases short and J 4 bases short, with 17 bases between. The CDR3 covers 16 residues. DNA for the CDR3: TGTGCCAGCAGCTTGGATCTCATGGGGCGCGGATACGAGCAGTACTTC. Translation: CASSLDLMGRGYEQYF. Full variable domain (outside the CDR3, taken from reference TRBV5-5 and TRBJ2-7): DAGVTQSPTHLIKTRGQQVTLRCSPISGHKSVSWYQQVLGQGPQFIFQYYEKEERGRGNFPDRFSARQFPNYSSELNVNALLLGDSALYLCASSLDLMGRGYEQYFGPGTRLTVT.

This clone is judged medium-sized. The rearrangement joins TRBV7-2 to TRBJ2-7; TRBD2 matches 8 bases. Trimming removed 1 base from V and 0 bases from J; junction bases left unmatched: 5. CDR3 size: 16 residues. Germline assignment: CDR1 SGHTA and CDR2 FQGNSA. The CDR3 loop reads CASSLGAGGISYEQYF. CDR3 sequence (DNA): TGTGCCAGCAGCTTAGGGGCGGGGGGAATCTCCTACGAGCAGTACTTC.